These 23 T cell receptor beta chains were all obtained from the same sample, sequenced in a study of T cells after posttransplantation cyclophosphamide. Assay: immunoSEQ multiplex PCR; the TCRdb copy retains only in-frame clones and omits some. The sample consists of roughly 17,000 clones, roughly four fifths of them appearing once. Cyclophosphamide on days +3 and +4 followed busulfan-fludarabine conditioning and a marrow graft. The input for sequencing was CD8+ T cells sorted from PBMCs, taken approximately 1,900 days after a stem cell transplant with posttransplant cyclophosphamide. The receptors shown here come from a female patient in her thirties or forties who received an allogeneic stem cell transplant from a related donor, was CMV-positive, and had no GVHD. These T cells may partly come from the graft donor.

The chain uses TRBV5-1 and TRBJ2-1; no reliable D call. The CDR3 totals 14 residues. The V end was cut by 2 bases, the J end by 0 bases, with 6 bases between. CDR1 is SGHRS, CDR2 YFSETQ, per germline. In DNA form, the CDR3 reads TGCGCCAGCAGCTTACACGACTCCTACAATGAGCAGTTCTTC. Translation: CASSLHDSYNEQFF.

For the CDR3, the DNA is TGCGCCAGCAGCCTGCACGGGACTTACCTGAACAATGAGCAGTTCTTC. Protein product: CASSLHGTYLNNEQFF. The V gene is TRBV5-1, the J gene TRBJ2-1, with D maybe TRBD2 (6 bases). The germline V gene has CDR1 SGHRS and CDR2 YFSETQ. The CDR3 loop spans 16 amino acids. V was shortened by 4 bases and J by 5 bases, with 19 bases between the two germline ends.

V is TRBV27 and J is TRBJ2-7, with a possible D match to TRBD1 (6 bases). The V end was cut by 2 bases, the J end by 0 bases, with 11 bases between. The CDR3 is 15 residues long. Germline CDR1 MNHEY, CDR2 SMNVEV (reference sequence). The CDR3 region has the DNA TGTGCCAGCAGTTTACTGGGGGCGGGCTCCTACGAGCAGTACTTC. Protein: CASSLLGAGSYEQYF.

The genes are TRBV19 and TRBJ1-1, with 9 bases identical to TRBD1. J lost 3 bases, V lost 4 bases, and 6 bases had no gene match. CDR3 length: 15 residues. Germline values: CDR1 LNHDA, CDR2 SQIVND (reference sequence). CDR3 amino acids: CASSTSDRGDTEAFF. The CDR3 bases are TGTGCCAGTAGTACCTCGGACAGGGGCGACACTGAAGCTTTCTTT.

V gene TRBV27 combines with J gene TRBJ2-3; D ambiguous. Per germline, CDR1 MNHEY and CDR2 SMNVEV (reference sequence). V lost 7 bases to trimming and J lost 3 bases, with 11 bases between them. The CDR3 is 13 amino acids. The CDR3 DNA reads TGTGCCAGCACTCACCAGGTGACAGATACGCAGTATTTT. It yields the protein CASTHQVTDTQYF.

The gene calls are TRBV10-1 and TRBJ2-1; D possibly corresponds to TRBD1 (5 bases). The V gene lost 3 bases and the J gene lost 2 bases, with 8 bases spanning the gap. The CDR3 has 14 residues. Per the germline V gene, CDR1 is WNHNN and CDR2 is SYGVQD (reference sequence). Here the CDR3 DNA reads TGCGCCAGCAGTGAAGGGGTCCCCTACAATGAGCAGTTCTTC. It codes for CASSEGVPYNEQFF.

This chain links TRBV5-6 with TRBJ2-7; 9 bases fit TRBD1. V shed 3 bases and J 5 bases; nucleotides not matched to a gene: 6. CDR1 is SGHDT and CDR2 is YYEEEE in the germline V gene. The length of the CDR3 is 14 residues. The CDR3 sequence: CASSWDRAVHEQYF. CDR3 bases: TGTGCCAGCAGCTGGGACAGGGCGGTCCACGAGCAGTACTTC.

The chain is built from TRBV5-4 and TRBJ2-7; D call uncertain. Germline values: CDR1 SGHNT, CDR2 YYREEE (reference sequence). CDR3 length: 13 amino acids. The germline V and J ends were trimmed by 2 bases and 2 bases, with 8 bases remaining between them. CDR3 sequence: CASSLDIAYEQYF. The CDR3 nucleotides are TGTGCCAGCAGCTTAGACATTGCCTACGAGCAGTACTTC.

The V gene is TRBV7-8, the J gene TRBJ1-1, with D possibly being TRBD1 (6 bases). The CDR3 consists of 15 residues. The germline V gene has CDR1 SGHVS and CDR2 FQNEAQ. V was trimmed by 5 bases and J by 0 bases, leaving 13 bases between them. The CDR3 sequence is CASSPGQPLNTEAFF. CDR3 nucleotides: TGTGCCAGCAGCCCTGGACAGCCCTTGAACACTGAAGCTTTCTTT. Looking up the rest from reference TRBV7-8 and TRBJ1-1 gives the full variable domain: GAGVSQSPRYKVAKRGQDVALRCDPISGHVSLFWYQQALGQGPEFLTYFQNEAQLDKSGLPSDRFFAERPEGSVSTLKIQRTQQEDSAVYLCASSPGQPLNTEAFFGQGTRLTVV.

The chain links TRBV10-3 to TRBJ2-1; 9 positions match TRBD2. The germline V gene encodes CDR1 ENHRY and CDR2 SYGVKD. The junction had 10 bases not matched to a gene; V was cut back by 7 bases and J by 0 bases. This CDR3 contains 17 residues. Written as DNA, the CDR3 is TGTGCCATCAAAGCTAGCGGGGCGACGAGCTCCTACAATGAGCAGTTCTTC. Translation gives CAIKASGATSSYNEQFF.

Only a few counts were recorded for this clone. The chain combines TRBV7-9 with TRBJ1-1; 8 positions match TRBD1. The CDR3 extends over 18 amino acids. The germline CDR1 and CDR2 sequences are SEHNR and FQNEAQ (reference sequence). After removal of 1 base from V and 4 bases from J, the junction contained 14 bases not matched to a gene. The CDR3 protein is CASSLEYMVDREGTEAFF. Written as DNA, the CDR3 is TGTGCCAGCAGCTTAGAGTATATGGTGGACAGGGAGGGCACTGAAGCTTTCTTT.

The chain's CDR3 is CASSLGQGINQPQHF. In nucleotides, the CDR3 is TGCGCCAGCAGCTTGGGACAGGGGATCAATCAGCCCCAGCATTTT. The V call is TRBV5-1, the J call TRBJ1-5, with 8 bases aligning to TRBD1. Germline-derived CDR1 and CDR2 are SGHRS and YFSETQ. CDR3 length: 15 residues. With 0 bases clipped from V and 3 bases from J, the junction kept 2 bases outside the gene matches.

This chain links TRBV2 with TRBJ2-7, with TRBD1 matching 12 bases. From germline, CDR1 is SNHLY and CDR2 FYNNEI. This CDR3 comprises 16 residues. The V gene end was trimmed by 3 bases and the J gene end by 2 bases; junction bases not matched to a gene: 5. CDR3 DNA sequence: TGTGCCAGCAGTGAGAGGGGACAGGGGGCCACCTACGAGCAGTACTTC. Its protein product is CASSERGQGATYEQYF.

A few counts support this clone. V is TRBV5-4 and J is TRBJ1-2; D gene ambiguous. This CDR3 spans 14 amino acids. From germline, CDR1 is SGHNT and CDR2 YYREEE (reference sequence). Trimming removed 2 bases from V and 4 bases from J, with 12 bases in between. The CDR3 region is CASSFGGNSYGYTF. CDR3 nucleotides: TGTGCCAGCAGCTTTGGAGGGAACTCCTATGGCTACACCTTC.

This clone occurred a few times. The chain carries TRBV4-1 and TRBJ1-5; 7 positions match TRBD1. The CDR3 has 14 amino acids. Per the germline V gene, CDR1 is MGHRA and CDR2 is YSYEKL. J was trimmed by 6 bases and V by 0 bases; bases with no gene match: 2. This CDR3 is CASSQEQGSQPQHF. CDR3 DNA: TGCGCCAGCAGCCAAGAACAGGGGAGTCAGCCCCAGCATTTT.

This sequence joins TRBV28 and TRBJ1-6, with D maybe TRBD1 (5 bases). This CDR3 comprises 14 residues. Germline V gene sequence: CDR1 MDHEN, CDR2 SYDVKM. The V gene lost 7 bases and the J gene lost 6 bases, with 13 bases spanning the gap. CDR3 amino acids: CASKSEGSNSPLHF. Written as DNA, the CDR3 is TGTGCCAGCAAGTCGGAGGGGAGTAATTCACCCCTCCACTTT.

The chain carries TRBV7-8 and TRBJ1-5; no reliable D call. V was cut by 8 bases and J by 5 bases, with 10 bases left in between. This CDR3 has 12 amino acids. Looked up from germline, CDR1 is SGHVS and CDR2 is FQNEAQ. The CDR3 is CASGSGDQPQHF. CDR3 DNA: TGTGCCAGCGGCAGCGGTGATCAGCCCCAGCATTTT.

This chain links TRBV4-1 with TRBJ2-7; D is perhaps TRBD2 (6 bases). The germline gives CDR1 MGHRA, CDR2 YSYEKL. Trimming took 5 bases from V and 3 from J, leaving 17 bases between them. The CDR3 extends over 15 amino acids. CDR3 sequence reads: CASSDSGGEGYEQYF. The CDR3 bases are TGCGCCAGCAGCGATTCCGGGGGTGAGGGCTACGAGCAGTACTTC.

This chain connects TRBV9 to TRBJ1-4; D unresolved. This CDR3 region has 16 residues. V was cut by 0 bases and J by 8 bases, with 17 bases left in between. The germline gives CDR1 SGDLS, CDR2 YYNGEE. In DNA, the CDR3 is TGTGCCAGCAGCGTAGGCTCTGGCGAGGGTGGGGAAAAACTGTTTTTT. This sequence encodes CASSVGSGEGGEKLFF.

This clone was found a few times. The CDR3 is CASSQAGQQFF. CDR3 DNA: TGCGCCAGCAGCCAGGCAGGGCAGCAGTTCTTC. The chain carries TRBV4-1 and TRBJ2-1; D perhaps matches TRBD1 (5 bases). Germline values: CDR1 MGHRA, CDR2 YSYEKL. CDR3 length: 11 residues. Between the trimmed V and J ends, which lost 3 bases and 11 bases, there was a span of 8 bases.

The rearrangement joins TRBV5-1 to TRBJ2-2; 10 nucleotides align to TRBD1. Germline CDR1 SGHRS, CDR2 YFSETQ. The V gene end was trimmed by 5 bases and the J gene end by 5 bases; junction bases not matched to a gene: 3. The length of the CDR3 is 14 residues. Here the CDR3 DNA reads TGCGCCAGCAGTCGGACAGGGGGTACCGGGGAGCTGTTTTTT. Protein sequence: CASSRTGGTGELFF.

This clone is a singleton in its sample. This rearrangement joins TRBV19 to TRBJ1-3, with D perhaps TRBD1 (6 bases). CDR1 and CDR2 (germline): LNHDA, SQIVND (reference sequence). The CDR3 covers 15 residues. V was cut by 7 bases and J by 1 base, with 14 bases left in between. Here the CDR3 DNA reads TGTGCCAGTACTCCGGGGGGCTGGTCTGGAAACACCATATATTTT. This encodes CASTPGGWSGNTIYF.

The chain is built from TRBV9 and TRBJ1-2; D possibly corresponds to TRBD1 (6 bases). The CDR3 is made up of 16 amino acids. Germline lookup yields CDR1 SGDLS and CDR2 YYNGEE. V lost 3 bases to trimming and J lost 4 bases, with 19 bases between them. This CDR3 is CASSARDTLRGYGYTF. As DNA, the CDR3 is TGTGCCAGCAGCGCCCGGGACACCCTAAGAGGCTATGGCTACACCTTC.